These 5 T cell receptor beta chains share one sample of origin, sequenced in a study of cytomegalovirus exposure and HLA in healthy donors. Only in-frame clones appear in the TCRdb table, and some are missing; sequencing was by immunoSEQ multiplex PCR. Of 120,000 or so clones listed, about 90% were seen once; the top ten hold 1.5% to 2%. The sequenced sample consisted of PBMCs. These receptors were taken from a young woman in good health and CMV-seronegative.

This chain links TRBV20-1 with TRBJ2-2; a weak D match, TRBD2 (6 bases). The CDR3 is 11 amino acids. In germline, CDR1 is DFQATT, CDR2 SNEGSKA (reference sequence). V was clipped by 6 bases and J by 5 bases, with 7 bases between them. CDR3 nucleotides: TGCAGTGCCGCGGGAACCGGGGAGCTGTTTTTT. As protein: CSAAGTGELFF.

The chain joins TRBV2 to TRBJ2-7, with TRBD1 matching 7 bases. CDR3 size: 13 residues. J gave up 3 bases and V 2 bases, and 1 base lay outside the gene matches. The V gene's germline CDR1 is SNHLY and CDR2 FYNNEI. CDR3 amino acids: CASSEWDSYEQYF. Written as DNA, the CDR3 is TGTGCCAGCAGTGAATGGGACAGCTACGAGCAGTACTTC. The full variable domain, its missing parts supplied by reference TRBV2 and TRBJ2-7, is EPEVTQTPSHQVTQMGQEVILRCVPISNHLYFYWYRQILGQKVEFLVSFYNNEISEKSEIFDDQFSVERPDGSNFTLKIRSTKLEDSAMYFCASSEWDSYEQYFGPGTRLTVT.

The chain links TRBV7-3 to TRBJ2-5, with D possibly being TRBD2 (7 bases). CDR1 is SGHTA, CDR2 FQGTGA, per germline. Trimming pared 4 bases from V and 5 bases from J, leaving 17 bases between. The CDR3 loop spans 15 amino acids. CDR3 in DNA: TGTGCCAGCAGCTCTGGACTAGGAGGGGGGGAGACCCAGTACTTC. This codes for CASSSGLGGGETQYF. The variable domain in full, completed from reference TRBV7-3 and TRBJ2-5, reads GAGVSQTPSNKVTEKGKYVELRCDPISGHTALYWYRQSLGQGPEFLIYFQGTGAADDSGLPNDRFFAVRPEGSVSTLKIQRTERGDSAVYLCASSSGLGGGETQYFGPGTRLLVL.

The J gene is TRBJ2-7, the V gene TRBV30, with TRBD2 as a possible D gene (6 bases). The CDR3 has 13 residues. Trimming cost V 3 bases and J 4 bases, with 13 bases left between them. Germline CDR1 is GTSNPN and CDR2 is SVGIG (reference sequence). The CDR3 sequence: CAWRRGKGYEQYF. Written as DNA, the CDR3 is TGTGCCTGGAGGCGGGGTAAGGGATACGAGCAGTACTTC.

V gene TRBV30 combines with J gene TRBJ2-5; TRBD2 is a possible D gene (6 bases). Trimming shortened V by 0 bases and J by 5 bases, and 13 bases separated the two germline ends. Germline V gene data show CDR1 as GTSNPN and CDR2 as SVGIG (reference sequence). The CDR3 is made up of 14 amino acids. The CDR3 here is CAWSVGGRGETQYF. As DNA, the CDR3 is TGTGCCTGGAGTGTGGGGGGTCGGGGGGAGACCCAGTACTTC.